The next 11 T cell receptor beta chains were all read from a single sample in a study of early T cells in non-severe SARS-CoV-2 infection. TCRdb reprocessed the 5' RACE reads via MiXCR and lists one record per CDR3 protein. The sample lists roughly 51,000 distinct CDR3 sequences; around 10% were seen once. The sequenced sample was whole blood. These receptors all come from an adult who was a healthcare worker with PCR-confirmed SARS-CoV-2 infection or an uninfected control (not recorded which).

This chain links TRBV6-5 with TRBJ1-6; possibly TRBD1 for D (6 bases). The CDR3 consists of 18 residues. Per the germline V gene, CDR1 is MNHEY and CDR2 is SVGAGI. The germline V and J ends were trimmed by 2 bases and 7 bases, with 21 bases remaining between them. DNA for the CDR3: TGTGCCAGCAGTTACCAGATATCCAGACAGGTCCCCAATTCACCCCTCCACTTT. Its translation is CASSYQISRQVPNSPLHF.

This clonotype was observed a few times. The chain employs TRBV20-1 and TRBJ1-5; 9 bases line up with TRBD1. J lost 4 bases, V lost 3 bases, and 10 bases had no gene match. Looked up from germline, CDR1 is DFQATT and CDR2 is SNEGSKA (reference sequence). The CDR3 totals 16 residues. The CDR3 DNA reads as TGCAGTGCTAGGTTTCCAGGGACAGGGAATAATCAGCCCCAGCATTTT. Protein: CSARFPGTGNNQPQHF.

This sequence joins TRBV7-9 and TRBJ2-3; 10 nucleotides line up with TRBD2. Germline lookup yields CDR1 SEHNR and CDR2 FQNEAQ (reference sequence). This CDR3 is built from 15 residues. V shed 4 bases, J shed 2 bases, and the junction held 3 bases outside the gene matches. Written as DNA, the CDR3 is TGTGCCAGCAGCTCGCTAGCGGGAGTCACAGATACGCAGTATTTT. Protein: CASSSLAGVTDTQYF. Full variable domain (remainder filled in from reference TRBV7-9 and TRBJ2-3): DTGVSQNPRHKITKRGQNVTFRCDPISEHNRLYWYRQTLGQGPEFLTYFQNEAQLEKSRLLSDRFSAERPKGSFSTLEIQRTEQGDSAMYLCASSSLAGVTDTQYFGPGTRLTVL.

The chain uses TRBV7-2 and TRBJ2-7; 10 bases match TRBD2. This CDR3 has 16 residues. V was pared by 3 bases and J by 6 bases, with 11 bases of the junction left unmatched. Per the germline V gene, CDR1 is SGHTA and CDR2 is FQGNSA. The DNA for the CDR3 is TGTGCCAGCAGCTTCATAGCGGCTAGCGGGAGCCCCGAGCAGTACTTC. Its protein product is CASSFIAASGSPEQYF.

The chain has TRBV29-1 and TRBJ2-3; no reliable D call. The CDR3 runs to 13 residues. CDR1 and CDR2 from the germline V gene are SQVTM and ANQGSEA. V lost 4 bases and J lost 0, with 8 bases in between. The CDR3 bases are TGCAGCGTTGGTCGAAGTAGCACAGATACGCAGTATTTT. Translation: CSVGRSSTDTQYF.

This clonotype was found a few times. In DNA, the CDR3 is TGCAGTGCGGCAGGGAGGGGCAATCAGCCCCAGCATTTT. Translating it yields CSAAGRGNQPQHF. This chain joins TRBV20-1 and TRBJ1-5; possible D gene TRBD1, 5 bases. V was clipped by 6 bases and J by 2 bases, with 11 bases between them. CDR3 length: 13 residues. CDR1 and CDR2 (germline): DFQATT, SNEGSKA (reference sequence).

This chain connects TRBV6-2 or TRBV6-3 to TRBJ2-3; unclear D gene. Germline V gives CDR1 MNHEY, CDR2 SVGEGT. This CDR3 is 13 amino acids long. V lost 7 bases, J lost 8 bases, and 16 bases lay in between. In nucleotides, the CDR3 is TGTGCCAGCACCTCCTATCACGGCGGTACGCAGTATTTT. This sequence encodes CASTSYHGGTQYF.

The chain couples TRBV21-1 to TRBJ1-4. TRBV21-1 is given as a pseudogene. The CDR3 runs to 13 residues. CDR3 sequence: CASKKAWNEKLFF. CDR3 DNA: TGTGCCAGCAAGAAAGCCTGGAACGAAAAACTGTTTTTT.

This clonotype was detected a few times. The rearrangement uses TRBV11-2 and TRBJ2-5; D uncertain. The CDR3 consists of 14 residues. Germline V CDR1 and CDR2: SGHAT, FQNNGV. V gave up 7 bases and J gave up 2 bases, with 14 bases separating them. The CDR3 DNA reads TGTGCCAGCACCGATCCCGGGCTTCAAGAGACCCAGTACTTC. Protein: CASTDPGLQETQYF.

The sample holds many counts of this clonotype. J is TRBJ2-3 and V is TRBV27; the match to TRBD2 covers 7 bases. V trimming: 2 bases; J trimming: 6 bases; junction bases outside the gene matches: 5. Germline V gene sequence: CDR1 MNHEY, CDR2 SMNVEV (reference sequence). The CDR3 sequence is 14 residues long. CDR3 DNA: TGTGCCAGCAGTTTAAAGGGAGGGCTGGATACGCAGTATTTT. Protein: CASSLKGGLDTQYF.

The chain is built from TRBV5-4 and TRBJ1-2; 8 positions match TRBD1. V gave up 4 bases and J gave up 5 bases; unmatched junction bases: 10. CDR1 is SGHNT, CDR2 YYREEE, per germline (reference sequence). The CDR3 length is 15 residues. Here the CDR3 reads CASSPWTGKGYGYTF. CDR3 in DNA: TGTGCCAGCAGCCCTTGGACAGGGAAGGGGTATGGCTACACCTTC.